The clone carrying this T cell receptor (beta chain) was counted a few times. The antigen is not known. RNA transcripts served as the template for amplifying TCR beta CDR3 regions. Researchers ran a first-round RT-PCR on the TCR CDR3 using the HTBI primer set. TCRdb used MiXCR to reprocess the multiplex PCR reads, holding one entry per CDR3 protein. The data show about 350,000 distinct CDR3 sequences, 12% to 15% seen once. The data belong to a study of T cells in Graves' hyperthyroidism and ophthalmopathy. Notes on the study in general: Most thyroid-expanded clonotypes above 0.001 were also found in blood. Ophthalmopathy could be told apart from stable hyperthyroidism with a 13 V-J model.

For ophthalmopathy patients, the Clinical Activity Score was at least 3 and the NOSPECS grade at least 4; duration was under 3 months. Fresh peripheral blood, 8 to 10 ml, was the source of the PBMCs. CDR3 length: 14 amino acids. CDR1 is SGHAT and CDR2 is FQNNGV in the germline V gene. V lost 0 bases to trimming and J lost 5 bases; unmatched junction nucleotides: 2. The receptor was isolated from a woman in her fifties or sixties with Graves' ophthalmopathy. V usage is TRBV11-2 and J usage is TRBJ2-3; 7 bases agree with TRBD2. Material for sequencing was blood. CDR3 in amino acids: CASSLELAEDTQYF. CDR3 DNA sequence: TGTGCCAGCAGCTTAGAGCTAGCGGAAGATACGCAGTATTTT.